These 18 T cell receptor beta chains came from one sample sequenced in a study of blood T cells in healthy people across ages. Alongside a J-beta primer mix, a sample-barcoded 5' primer served in a second PCR lasting about 7 to 12 cycles. TCRdb analysed the 5' RACE reads with MiXCR anew, one entry per CDR3 protein. Of roughly 1.5 million distinct CDR3 sequences in the sample, approximately 42% were seen once. Input material: blood. These receptors were obtained from a woman younger than 35 in good health.

Only a few counts were recorded for this clonotype. This chain uses TRBV20-1 with TRBJ2-1; D not resolved. The CDR3 loop spans 15 amino acids. V dropped 0 bases and J dropped 3 bases, with 12 bases sitting between them. Germline V gene sequence: CDR1 DFQATT, CDR2 SNEGSKA (reference sequence). CDR3 bases: TGCAGTGCTAGAGACACTTACTCCTACTACAATGAGCAGTTCTTC. Residues: CSARDTYSYYNEQFF.

This clonotype was found a few times. The chain combines TRBV20-1 with TRBJ2-4; D is uncertain. The DNA end lines up better with TRBJ2-5; the J call may be wrong. Germline V gene sequence: CDR1 DFQATT, CDR2 SNEGSKA (reference sequence). The length of the CDR3 is 10 residues. CDR3 amino acids: CSAAAETQYF. DNA of the CDR3: TGCAGTGCCGCCGCAGAGACCCAGTACTTC.

This rearrangement joins TRBV28 to TRBJ2-7, with D unresolved. This CDR3 is 12 amino acids long. The germline CDR1 and CDR2 sequences are MDHEN and SYDVKM. The V and J ends lost 6 bases and 3 bases respectively, with 9 bases between them. CDR3 in DNA: TGTGCCAGCAGCACTTCACACTACGAGCAGTACTTC. This sequence encodes CASSTSHYEQYF.

The chain links TRBV20-1 to TRBJ1-2; tentatively, D is TRBD1 (5 bases). The V gene's germline CDR1 is DFQATT and CDR2 SNEGSKA (reference sequence). CDR3 length: 13 residues. Trimming took 6 bases from V and 2 from J, leaving 13 bases between them. CDR3 loop: CSATGDGNYGYTF. CDR3 nucleotides: TGCAGTGCCACCGGGGACGGGAACTATGGCTACACCTTC.

This clonotype has just one count. The chain combines TRBV10-3 with TRBJ2-1, with a weak D call TRBD1 (5 bases). The V end lost 4 bases, the J end lost 4 bases, and 11 bases lay between the germline ends. The CDR3 has 14 amino acids. Germline V gives CDR1 ENHRY, CDR2 SYGVKD. The CDR3 DNA reads TGTGCCATCAGTGGAAGGGGCACATACAATGAGCAGTTCTTC. Translation gives CAISGRGTYNEQFF.

The chain is built from TRBV28 and TRBJ1-4, with D perhaps matching TRBD1 (5 bases). There are 15 residues in the CDR3. V dropped 4 bases and J dropped 5 bases, with 14 bases sitting between them. CDR1 MDHEN and CDR2 SYDVKM come from the germline V gene. The CDR3 DNA is TGTGCCAGCAGTTCCGGAGGGTCAGGGAATGAAAAACTGTTTTTT. As protein: CASSSGGSGNEKLFF.

The rearrangement links TRBV29-1 to TRBJ2-5; possibly TRBD1 or TRBD2 for D (7 bases each). The J call is uncertain, as TRBJ2-7 better fits the DNA end. From germline, CDR1 is SQVTM and CDR2 ANQGSEA. CDR3 length: 14 residues. In DNA, the CDR3 is TGCAGCGTTCGTGGGGGGGGACAGTTCTACGAGCAGTACTTC. It encodes CSVRGGGQFYEQYF.

This chain uses TRBV20-1 with TRBJ2-1; D is unresolved. The CDR3 extends over 14 amino acids. Per the germline V gene, CDR1 is DFQATT and CDR2 is SNEGSKA (reference sequence). The V and J ends lost 5 bases and 1 base respectively, with 12 bases between them. The CDR3 bases are TGCAGTGCTCCGTCGGCTTGGTCCTACAATGAGCAGTTCTTC. It is translated as CSAPSAWSYNEQFF.

The rearrangement uses TRBV4-1 and TRBJ2-1; no clear D gene. Trimming removed 0 bases from V and 12 bases from J, with 9 bases in between. The CDR3 covers 12 residues. In germline, CDR1 is MGHRA, CDR2 YSYEKL. CDR3 sequence (DNA): TGCGCCAGCAGCCAAGAGTCAGTACGGCAGTTCTTC. It translates to CASSQESVRQFF.

Regarding this clonotype: Being one base from a much bigger clone, this may be a read error. The gene calls are TRBV6-5 and TRBJ2-1; no clear D. Matching the DNA end better, TRBJ2-7 makes the J call doubtful. Germline V gene sequence: CDR1 MNHEY, CDR2 SVGAGI. This CDR3 contains 13 residues. The CDR3 protein is CASSYSKYNEQYF. In DNA form, the CDR3 reads TGTGCCAGCAGTTACTCGAAGTACAATGAGCAGTACTTC.

This chain uses TRBV9 with TRBJ2-2; possibly TRBD1 or TRBD2 for D (5 bases each). The V end lost 3 bases, the J end lost 4 bases, and 16 bases lay between the germline ends. CDR1 and CDR2 from the germline V gene are SGDLS and YYNGEE. This CDR3 region has 16 residues. The CDR3 coding sequence is TGTGCCAGCAGCGCCCGTGGGGCAGGGACCACCGGGGAGCTGTTTTTT. Residues: CASSARGAGTTGELFF. The full variable domain, rest sourced from reference TRBV9 and TRBJ2-2, is DSGVTQTPKHLITATGQRVTLRCSPRSGDLSVYWYQQSLDQGLQFLIQYYNGEERAKGNILERFSAQQFPDLHSELNLSSLELGDSALYFCASSARGAGTTGELFFGEGSRLTVL.

The chain combines TRBV5-6 with TRBJ2-7; D is tentatively TRBD1 or TRBD2 (5 bases each). The CDR3 sequence is 12 residues long. Germline V gene data show CDR1 as SGHDT and CDR2 as YYEEEE. Trimming shortened V by 5 bases and J by 7 bases, and 13 bases separated the two germline ends. DNA of the CDR3: TGTGCCAGCAGATCAGGGAGATGGGAGCAGTACTTC. It codes for CASRSGRWEQYF.

This clonotype was seen only a few times. This chain links TRBV28 with TRBJ2-7; D gene uncertain. Trimming pared 2 bases from V and 4 bases from J, leaving 12 bases between. This CDR3 is 14 amino acids long. Per germline, CDR1 MDHEN and CDR2 SYDVKM. CDR3 loop: CASSLHFGDYEQYF. The CDR3, as DNA: TGTGCCAGCAGTTTACATTTTGGAGATTACGAGCAGTACTTC.

This CDR3 reads CSARDPSEAFF. The CDR3 DNA follows: TGCAGTGCTAGAGATCCCTCAGAAGCTTTCTTT. This sequence joins TRBV20-1 and TRBJ1-1; D not resolved. Germline assignment: CDR1 DFQATT and CDR2 SNEGSKA (reference sequence). The CDR3 runs 11 residues. Trimming took off 0 bases at V and 8 bases at J, with 7 bases between the two ends.

The gene calls are TRBV9 and TRBJ1-2, with a possible D match to TRBD1 (5 bases). V lost 4 bases, J lost 8 bases, and 27 bases lay in between. CDR1 is SGDLS, CDR2 YYNGEE, per germline. The CDR3 loop spans 17 amino acids. CDR3 sequence: CASSSPLVLGEGEGYTF. The DNA of the CDR3 is TGTGCCAGCAGCTCACCCCTCGTACTAGGGGAGGGAGAGGGCTACACCTTC.

The chain is built from TRBV16 and TRBJ1-1; a weak D match, TRBD1 (5 bases). The germline V and J ends were trimmed by 4 bases and 12 bases, with 15 bases remaining between them. Germline CDR1 reads KGHSY; CDR2 reads FQNENV. CDR3 length: 12 amino acids. Written as DNA, the CDR3 is TGTGCCAGCAGCCTCCAACCGAGGGGACCTTTCTTT. Amino acids: CASSLQPRGPFF.

The chain uses TRBV5-1 and TRBJ1-3, with TRBD1 identical over 7 bases. Per the germline V gene, CDR1 is SGHRS and CDR2 is YFSETQ. CDR3 length equals 14 residues. Unmatched junction bases numbered 5, after V lost 4 bases and J lost 4 bases. The CDR3 is CASSPSDRGNTIYF. The CDR3 nucleotides read TGCGCCAGCAGCCCGTCGGACAGGGGAAACACCATATATTTT.

The chain couples TRBV12-3 or TRBV12-4 to TRBJ2-2; the D gene is possibly TRBD2 (6 bases). Deletions cut 6 bases from V and 7 bases from J, with 18 bases between. The CDR3 extends over 15 amino acids. Here the CDR3 reads CASSPRVAVVGELFF. The CDR3 DNA sequence: TGTGCCAGCAGCCCCCGCGTAGCGGTCGTCGGGGAGCTGTTTTTT.